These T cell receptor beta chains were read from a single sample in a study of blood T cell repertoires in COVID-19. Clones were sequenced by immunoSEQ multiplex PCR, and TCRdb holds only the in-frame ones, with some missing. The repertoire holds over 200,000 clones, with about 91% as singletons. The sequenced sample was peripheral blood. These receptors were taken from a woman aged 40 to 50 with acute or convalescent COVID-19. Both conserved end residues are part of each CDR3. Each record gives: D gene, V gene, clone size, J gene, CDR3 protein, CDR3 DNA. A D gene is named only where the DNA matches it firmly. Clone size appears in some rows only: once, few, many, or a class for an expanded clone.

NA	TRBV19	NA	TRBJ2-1	CASSPRVWGQAYNGQFF	TGTGCCAGTAGTCCCCGGGTATGGGGACAAGCCTACAATGGGCAGTTCTTC
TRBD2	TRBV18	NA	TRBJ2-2	CASSPPSGVTGELFF	TGTGCCAGCTCACCACCTAGCGGGGTCACCGGGGAGCTGTTTTTT
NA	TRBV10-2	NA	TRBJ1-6	CASRYAQEGSPLHF	TGCGCCAGCAGATACGCACAGGAAGGTTCACCCCTCCACTTT
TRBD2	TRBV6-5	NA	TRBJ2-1	CASSLRGGAYNEQFF	TGTGCCAGCAGTTTACGCGGGGGGGCATACAATGAGCAGTTCTTC
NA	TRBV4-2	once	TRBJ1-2	CASSQANPGINGYTF	TGTGCCAGCAGCCAAGCGAATCCAGGGATTAATGGCTACACCTTC
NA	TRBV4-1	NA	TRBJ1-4	CASSQRGGLSLPEKLFF	TGCGCCAGCAGCCAACGGGGAGGACTGTCGCTCCCTGAAAAACTGTTTTTT
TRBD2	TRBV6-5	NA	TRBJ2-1	CASSYLGGGGYNEQFF	TGTGCCAGCAGTTACTTGGGCGGGGGGGGTTACAATGAGCAGTTCTTC
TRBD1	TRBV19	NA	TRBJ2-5	CASSSSLNSGRGETQYF	TGTGCCAGTAGCTCCTCCCTAAATTCCGGCAGGGGGGAGACCCAGTACTTC
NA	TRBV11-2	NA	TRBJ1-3	CASSPLKGLFGNTIYF	TGTGCCAGCAGCCCTCTGAAGGGGCTTTTTGGAAACACCATATATTTT
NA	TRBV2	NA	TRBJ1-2	CASSLKSNYGYTF	TGTGCCAGCAGCCTAAAGTCTAACTATGGCTACACCTTC
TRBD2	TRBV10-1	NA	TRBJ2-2	CASSERKRVVAGGNTTGELFF	TGCGCCAGCAGTGAGAGGAAACGGGTGGTAGCGGGGGGGAATACCACCGGGGAGCTGTTTTTT
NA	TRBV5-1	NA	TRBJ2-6	CASSLVARDTMGANVLTF	TGCGCCAGCAGCTTGGTTGCCCGGGACACAATGGGGGCCAACGTCCTGACTTTC
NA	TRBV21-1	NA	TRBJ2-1	CASSPPRGQGGNEQFF	TGTGCCAGCAGCCCGCCGAGGGGACAGGGGGGCAATGAGCAGTTCTTC
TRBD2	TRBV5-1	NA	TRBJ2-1	CASSLRGGVHEQFF	TGCGCCAGCAGCTTGCGCGGGGGGGTACATGAGCAGTTCTTC
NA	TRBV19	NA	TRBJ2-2	CASSSQGGTGELFF	TGTGCCAGTAGTAGCCAGGGAGGCACCGGGGAGCTGTTTTTT
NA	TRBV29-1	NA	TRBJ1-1	CSVEGFGMNTEAFF	TGCAGCGTTGAAGGGTTCGGGATGAACACTGAAGCTTTCTTT
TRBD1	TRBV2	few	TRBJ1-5	CASSAGTGVQPQHF	TGTGCCAGCAGCGCCGGGACAGGGGTTCAGCCCCAGCATTTT
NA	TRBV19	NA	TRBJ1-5	CASSMEGVGLPSNQPQHF	TGTGCCAGTAGTATGGAAGGGGTAGGCCTCCCGAGCAATCAGCCCCAGCATTTT